These T cell receptor beta chains were read from a single sample in a study of T cell responses to AZD1222 COVID-19 vaccine. Produced via immunoSEQ multiplex PCR; TCRdb's table is partial and in-frame only. The sample lists more than 95,000 clones; more than 75% were seen once. Sequences were derived from peripheral blood, sampled on day 0 of AZD1222 vaccination. The receptors here all came from an adult in good health. CDR3s include the opening cysteine and the closing phenylalanine or tryptophan. Each record gives: D gene, J gene, clone size, V gene, CDR3 DNA, CDR3 protein. D genes are given only for firm matches. Expanded clones are given a class, and other clones once, few, many or no size at all.

.	TRBJ2-1	.	TRBV18	TGTGCCAGCTCACCACCTTCGGAGAATGAGCAGTTCTTC	CASSPPSENEQFF
TRBD1	TRBJ2-5	few	TRBV7-2	TGTGCCAGCAGCTCGGGACAGGGGCGGCAAGAGACCCAGTACTTC	CASSSGQGRQETQYF
.	TRBJ2-1	.	TRBV25-1	TGTGCCAGCAGTGTAGGGACCTCCTACAATGAGCAGTTCTTC	CASSVGTSYNEQFF
.	TRBJ1-5	.	TRBV25-1	TGTGCCAGCCAGGGTTGGGGTCAGCCCCAGCATTTT	CASQGWGQPQHF
TRBD1	TRBJ1-1	.	TRBV4-2	TGTGCCAGCAGCCAACCCGAGACAGGGGCGAACACTGAAGCTTTCTTT	CASSQPETGANTEAFF
.	TRBJ1-4	once	TRBV1	TGCACCAGCAGCCAATCCCGGGACAGGGGGAGAAAACTGTTTTTT	CTSSQSRDRGRKLFF
.	TRBJ1-1	.	TRBV29-1	TGCAGCGTTGAACTCGGACAGAACACTGAAGCTTTCTTT	CSVELGQNTEAFF
.	TRBJ2-7	.	TRBV2	TGTGCCAGCAGTGAAGCGCTCCCCAGGGAAAGATACTACGAGCAGTACTTC	CASSEALPRERYYEQYF
.	TRBJ2-1	.	TRBV5-1	TGCGCCAGCAGCAATCCGGGAGTATCCTACAATGAGCAGTTCTTC	CASSNPGVSYNEQFF
TRBD1	TRBJ1-2	.	TRBV5-1	TGCGCCAGCAGCCCACAGGGGGCGGCCTATGGCTACACCTTC	CASSPQGAAYGYTF
TRBD1	TRBJ2-7	.	TRBV12-3/TRBV12-4	TGTGCCAGCAGTTTCGGACAGGGGACCGAGCAGTACTTC	CASSFGQGTEQYF
.	TRBJ2-1	.	TRBV6-2/TRBV6-3	TGTGCCAGCAGTTACTTGCGTGCTTTGGGGGGCAATGAGCAGTTCTTC	CASSYLRALGGNEQFF
TRBD2	TRBJ2-5	once	TRBV6-1	TGTGCCAGCAGTGAACTTGGGGGACTTTCTCTAGCGGGAAAAGAGACCCAGTACTTC	CASSELGGLSLAGKETQYF
TRBD1	TRBJ2-7	.	TRBV14	TGTGCCAGCAGCCAAGTGGTTGACAGGGGATGGTACTACGAGCAGTACTTC	CASSQVVDRGWYYEQYF
TRBD1	TRBJ1-2	.	TRBV28	TGTGCCAGCAGCACCGGGACAGGGGTTTTGTTCGGTGGCTACACCTTC	CASSTGTGVLFGGYTF
.	TRBJ2-3	.	TRBV11-2	TGTGCCAGCAGCAGGAGCACAGATACGCAGTATTTT	CASSRSTDTQYF
TRBD1	TRBJ2-5	.	TRBV2	TGTGCCAGCCGTTACTATGGGACAGGAGGTCAAGAGACCCAGTACTTC	CASRYYGTGGQETQYF
TRBD1	TRBJ1-6	.	TRBV7-3	TGTGCCAGCAGCTTAGGGACAGGGGCCTATAATTCACCCCTCCACTTT	CASSLGTGAYNSPLHF
.	TRBJ1-2	.	TRBV30	TGTGCCTGGAGTGTCGGCAGCGAAAACTATGGCTACACCTTC	CAWSVGSENYGYTF
.	TRBJ2-7	.	TRBV29-1	TGCAGCGGCCGGCACGAGCAGTACTTC	CSGRHEQYF
.	TRBJ2-5	.	TRBV5-6	TGTGCCAGCAGCCTACTCGGGCGCGGAGAGACCCAGTACTTC	CASSLLGRGETQYF
.	TRBJ2-2	.	TRBV11-2	TGTGCCAGCAGCTTAGTAGTTGGGCAGCGGGCCTACACCGGGGAGCTGTTTTTT	CASSLVVGQRAYTGELFF
TRBD2	TRBJ2-1	medium-sized	TRBV24-1	TGTGCCACCAGTGATCGACTAGCGGTCGGCAATGAGCAGTTCTTC	CATSDRLAVGNEQFF
TRBD2	TRBJ2-5	.	TRBV6-1	TGTGCCAGCAGTGAGGGGGGAGGGGCCCAAGAGACCCAGTACTTC	CASSEGGGAQETQYF
.	TRBJ1-6	.	TRBV18	TGTGCCAGCTCATCTCAACAGTCACCCCTCCACTTT	CASSSQQSPLHF
TRBD1	TRBJ1-3	.	TRBV6-5	TGTGCCAGCAGTCTCCGGACAGGGAACACCATATATTTT	CASSLRTGNTIYF
TRBD1	TRBJ2-2	.	TRBV11-2	TGTGCCAGCAGCTTAAGGCGACAGGGGACCGGGGAGCTGTTTTTT	CASSLRRQGTGELFF
.	TRBJ1-3	.	TRBV3-1/TRBV3-2	TGTGCCAGCAGGGAGGGCTATATAACCTCTGGAAACACCATATATTTT	CASREGYITSGNTIYF
.	TRBJ1-5	few	TRBV25-1	TGTGCCAGCAGTGAATCAGTGGGCCATCAGCCCCAGCATTTT	CASSESVGHQPQHF
.	TRBJ2-5	.	TRBV15	TGTGCCACCAGCAGAGGTCGGGACTCTCAAGAGACCCAGTACTTC	CATSRGRDSQETQYF
.	TRBJ2-5	.	TRBV6-5	TGTGCCAGCAGTTACCAACTTGAAGAGACCCAGTACTTC	CASSYQLEETQYF
TRBD2	TRBJ2-1	.	TRBV13	TGTGCCAGCAGCATACTAGCGGGTGCTTACAATGAGCAGTTCTTC	CASSILAGAYNEQFF
TRBD1	TRBJ1-2	.	TRBV6-5	TGTGCCAGCAGTTCACAGGGGATCAGCTATGGCTACACCTTC	CASSSQGISYGYTF
.	TRBJ2-1	.	TRBV5-1	TGCGCCAGCGGCTCGGACACGTTTGGGGGGAATGAGCAGTTCTTC	CASGSDTFGGNEQFF
TRBD1	TRBJ1-5	once	TRBV24-1	TGTGCCACCAGAGCTGGGACAGGGGGCAGCCAGCCCCAGCATTTT	CATRAGTGGSQPQHF
.	TRBJ2-1	.	TRBV28	TGTGCCAGTACGGGCGGCTCCTACAATGAGCAGTTCTTC	CASTGGSYNEQFF
TRBD2	TRBJ2-1	.	TRBV5-1	TGCGCCAGCAGACTCCTAGCGGGAGGGCCCGATGAGCAGTTCTTC	CASRLLAGGPDEQFF
.	TRBJ1-3	.	TRBV18	TGTGCCAGCTCACCTAGGGGAAACTCTGGAAACACCATATATTTT	CASSPRGNSGNTIYF
.	TRBJ1-2	.	TRBV28	TGTGCCAGCAGTCCCCCGGGCCGGGGGCGAAGCTATGGCTACACCTTC	CASSPPGRGRSYGYTF
TRBD2	TRBJ2-3	.	TRBV30	TGTGCCTCTAGCGGGAGGGCGTCGACAGATACGCAGTATTTT	CASSGRASTDTQYF
.	TRBJ1-5	.	TRBV6-1	TGTGCCAGCAGTGAAGGAGTTAATCCTAGCAATCAGCCCCAGCATTTT	CASSEGVNPSNQPQHF